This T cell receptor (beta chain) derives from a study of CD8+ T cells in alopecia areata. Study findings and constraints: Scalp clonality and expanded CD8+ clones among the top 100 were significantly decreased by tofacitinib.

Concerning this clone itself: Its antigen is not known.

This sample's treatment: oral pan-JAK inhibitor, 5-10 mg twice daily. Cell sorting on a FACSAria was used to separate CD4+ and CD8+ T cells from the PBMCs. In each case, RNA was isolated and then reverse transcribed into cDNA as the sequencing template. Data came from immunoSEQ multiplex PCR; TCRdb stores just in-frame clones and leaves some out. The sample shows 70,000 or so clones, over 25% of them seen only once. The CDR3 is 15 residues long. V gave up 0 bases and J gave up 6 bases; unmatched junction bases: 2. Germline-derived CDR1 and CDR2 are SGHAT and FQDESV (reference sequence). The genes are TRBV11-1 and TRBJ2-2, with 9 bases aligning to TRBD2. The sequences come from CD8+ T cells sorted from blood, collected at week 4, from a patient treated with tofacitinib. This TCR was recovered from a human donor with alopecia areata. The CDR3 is CASSLASGRSGELFF. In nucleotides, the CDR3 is TGTGCCAGCAGCTTAGCTAGCGGGAGATCCGGGGAGCTGTTTTTT.